This is a list of T cell receptor beta chains from one sample in a study of identical twins. In TCRdb, the 5' RACE reads were re-called with MiXCR into one record per CDR3 protein. The sample holds fewer than 250,000 distinct CDR3 sequences, around 7% seen once. These data were also reused for a study on yellow fever vaccine responses in identical twins.

What was sequenced was memory (CD45RO+) T cells sorted from blood. These receptors all come from a woman between 18 and 29 years old in good health. Both conserved end residues are part of each CDR3. The order of the fields is clone size, V gene, D gene, J gene, CDR3 length, CDR3 DNA, CDR3 protein. The D gene is left open where the match is weak. Clone sizes are given selectively: once, few, many, or a class where the clone is expanded.

clone_size: many
v_call: TRBV4-2
d_call: TRBD2
j_call: TRBJ2-3
cdr3_length: 16
cdr3_nt: TGTGCCAGCAGCCAAGAGCTAGCGGGAGGGCCAGATACGCAGTATTTT
cdr3_aa: CASSQELAGGPDTQYF

clone_size: few
v_call: TRBV4-2
d_call: -
j_call: TRBJ2-2
cdr3_length: 15
cdr3_nt: TGTGCCAGCAGCCAAGATAAAACAGGGTGGGGGGAGCTGTTTTTT
cdr3_aa: CASSQDKTGWGELFF

clone_size: -
v_call: TRBV5-1
d_call: TRBD1
j_call: TRBJ1-1
cdr3_length: 14
cdr3_nt: TGCGCCAGCAGCTTTGGAGGGGGCGAAACTGAAGCTTTCTTT
cdr3_aa: CASSFGGGETEAFF

clone_size: -
v_call: TRBV7-9
d_call: TRBD2
j_call: TRBJ2-5
cdr3_length: 16
cdr3_nt: TGTGCCAGCAGCTTAGCGGCGCGGGGGGGCCTGGAGACCCAGTACTTC
cdr3_aa: CASSLAARGGLETQYF

clone_size: -
v_call: TRBV7-3
d_call: -
j_call: TRBJ2-6
cdr3_length: 15
cdr3_nt: TGTGCCAGCAGCTTTACCGCTTCTGGGGCCAACGTCCTGACTTTC
cdr3_aa: CASSFTASGANVLTF

clone_size: -
v_call: TRBV27
d_call: -
j_call: TRBJ2-2
cdr3_length: 15
cdr3_nt: TGTGCCAGCAGTTATCGAGGCCCGAACACCGGGGAGCTGTTTTTT
cdr3_aa: CASSYRGPNTGELFF

clone_size: few
v_call: TRBV29-1
d_call: -
j_call: TRBJ1-5
cdr3_length: 17
cdr3_nt: TGCAGCGTTGATAAGGATTTGCGATTTCCTAGCAATCAGCCCCAGCATTTT
cdr3_aa: CSVDKDLRFPSNQPQHF

clone_size: -
v_call: TRBV5-1
d_call: TRBD2
j_call: TRBJ2-3
cdr3_length: 15
cdr3_nt: TGCGCCAGCAGCCCCCGGGTAGCGGGGGTTGTTACGCAGTATTTT
cdr3_aa: CASSPRVAGVVTQYF

clone_size: many
v_call: TRBV5-1
d_call: TRBD1
j_call: TRBJ2-5
cdr3_length: 16
cdr3_nt: TGCGCCAGCAGCACCGGACAGGGGACTTTGCAAGAGACCCAGTACTTC
cdr3_aa: CASSTGQGTLQETQYF

clone_size: few
v_call: TRBV7-2
d_call: -
j_call: TRBJ2-7
cdr3_length: 13
cdr3_nt: TGTGCCAGCAGCCTCCCCACCCTGGGGGAGCAGTACTTC
cdr3_aa: CASSLPTLGEQYF

clone_size: -
v_call: TRBV12-3/TRBV12-4
d_call: -
j_call: TRBJ2-3
cdr3_length: 12
cdr3_nt: TGTGCCAGCAGTTGGAGTAGAGATACGCAGTATTTT
cdr3_aa: CASSWSRDTQYF

clone_size: many
v_call: TRBV4-2
d_call: -
j_call: TRBJ2-1
cdr3_length: 13
cdr3_nt: TGTGCCAGCAGCCAAGGACCCTACAATGAGCAGTTCTTC
cdr3_aa: CASSQGPYNEQFF

clone_size: few
v_call: TRBV7-2
d_call: TRBD2
j_call: TRBJ2-3
cdr3_length: 16
cdr3_nt: TGTGCCAGCAGCAGAAGACTAGCGGGAGTGACAGATACGCAGTATTTT
cdr3_aa: CASSRRLAGVTDTQYF

clone_size: many
v_call: TRBV6-1
d_call: -
j_call: TRBJ1-2
cdr3_length: 13
cdr3_nt: TGTGCCAGCAGTCAAAGGGGTAGCTATGGCTACACCTTC
cdr3_aa: CASSQRGSYGYTF

clone_size: many
v_call: TRBV7-9
d_call: -
j_call: TRBJ2-1
cdr3_length: 15
cdr3_nt: TGTGCCAGCAGCGGACACCTAGTTTCCTACAATGAGCAGTTCTTC
cdr3_aa: CASSGHLVSYNEQFF

clone_size: -
v_call: TRBV11-2
d_call: TRBD2
j_call: TRBJ2-1
cdr3_length: 13
cdr3_nt: TGTGCCAGCAGCGTCGTGAGGGAGGGTGAGCAGTTCTTC
cdr3_aa: CASSVVREGEQFF

clone_size: many
v_call: TRBV7-9
d_call: -
j_call: TRBJ2-1
cdr3_length: 14
cdr3_nt: TGTGCCAGCAGCACCGATCGACTAGACAATGAGCAGTTCTTC
cdr3_aa: CASSTDRLDNEQFF

clone_size: few
v_call: TRBV5-1
d_call: TRBD1
j_call: TRBJ2-2
cdr3_length: 16
cdr3_nt: TGCGCCAGCAGCCCGGGACAGGGTGTTGGGACCGGGGAGCTGTTTTTT
cdr3_aa: CASSPGQGVGTGELFF

clone_size: many
v_call: TRBV5-1
d_call: -
j_call: TRBJ2-5
cdr3_length: 12
cdr3_nt: TGCGCCAGCAGCTCCCAAAGGGAGACCCAGTACTTC
cdr3_aa: CASSSQRETQYF

clone_size: few
v_call: TRBV7-2
d_call: -
j_call: TRBJ1-1
cdr3_length: 15
cdr3_nt: TGTGCCAGCAGACTACTTTTGACAGTTAACACTGAAGCTTTCTTT
cdr3_aa: CASRLLLTVNTEAFF

clone_size: many
v_call: TRBV14
d_call: -
j_call: TRBJ2-1
cdr3_length: 15
cdr3_nt: TGTGCCAGCAGCCAGAAACCAGGACCCTACAATGAGCAGTTCTTC
cdr3_aa: CASSQKPGPYNEQFF

clone_size: many
v_call: TRBV5-1
d_call: -
j_call: TRBJ1-1
cdr3_length: 14
cdr3_nt: TGCGCCAGCAGCTTGGTGAGGGGGAACACTGAAGCTTTCTTT
cdr3_aa: CASSLVRGNTEAFF

clone_size: many
v_call: TRBV10-3
d_call: -
j_call: TRBJ2-5
cdr3_length: 14
cdr3_nt: TGTGCCATCAGTGATGGGGGCCTCCAAGAGACCCAGTACTTC
cdr3_aa: CAISDGGLQETQYF

clone_size: many
v_call: TRBV4-1
d_call: TRBD1
j_call: TRBJ2-2
cdr3_length: 14
cdr3_nt: TGCGCCAGCAGTAGACAGGGGAACACCGGGGAGCTGTTTTTT
cdr3_aa: CASSRQGNTGELFF

clone_size: few
v_call: TRBV7-8
d_call: -
j_call: TRBJ2-1
cdr3_length: 15
cdr3_nt: TGTGCCAGCAGCTTTGCCTACCCCTCCTACAATGAGCAGTTCTTC
cdr3_aa: CASSFAYPSYNEQFF

clone_size: few
v_call: TRBV7-3
d_call: -
j_call: TRBJ2-2
cdr3_length: 13
cdr3_nt: TGTGCCAGCAGCACTGGACAGACCGGGGAGCTGTTTTTT
cdr3_aa: CASSTGQTGELFF

clone_size: many
v_call: TRBV20-1
d_call: -
j_call: TRBJ1-2
cdr3_length: 12
cdr3_nt: TGCAGTGCTACTGGGTCAACCTATGGCTACACCTTC
cdr3_aa: CSATGSTYGYTF

clone_size: few
v_call: TRBV20-1
d_call: -
j_call: TRBJ1-5
cdr3_length: 18
cdr3_nt: TGCAGTGCTAGAGATCTTAGGTTGGAAGGGTATAGCAATCAGCCCCAGCATTTT
cdr3_aa: CSARDLRLEGYSNQPQHF

clone_size: few
v_call: TRBV11-3
d_call: -
j_call: TRBJ1-1
cdr3_length: 15
cdr3_nt: TGTGCCAGCAGCGTCGGGAGAGGTGGAAGGACTGAAGCTTTCTTT
cdr3_aa: CASSVGRGGRTEAFF

clone_size: few
v_call: TRBV3-1
d_call: -
j_call: TRBJ2-2
cdr3_length: 15
cdr3_nt: TGTGCCAGCAGCCAAGTAGGGCCAAAGGCCGGGGAGCTGTTTTTT
cdr3_aa: CASSQVGPKAGELFF

clone_size: few
v_call: TRBV12-3/TRBV12-4
d_call: TRBD1
j_call: TRBJ2-4
cdr3_length: 15
cdr3_nt: TGTGCCAGCAGTTTAGTCACAGGGGGCAAAAACATTCAGTACTTC
cdr3_aa: CASSLVTGGKNIQYF

clone_size: few
v_call: TRBV20-1
d_call: -
j_call: TRBJ1-4
cdr3_length: 14
cdr3_nt: TGCAGTGCTAGATGGGCAGGTGCTAATGAAAAACTGTTTTTT
cdr3_aa: CSARWAGANEKLFF